Below, one TCR beta chain is given with its context. Per the original data handling: Amplifying reference gene primers gave estimates of nucleated cell counts. Profiling relied on immunoSEQ multiplex PCR, and the TCRdb table lists in-frame clones only, not all of them. The V and J calls and the clone size are those of that table, but D and trimming were determined from the DNA. The sample gives 150,000 to 200,000 clones, 80% of which show up once; roughly 3.4% is in the top ten. The V segment lost 4 bases and the J segment 1 base; nucleotides outside the gene matches: 15. The CDR3 has 19 amino acids. Germline CDR1 is MNHEY and CDR2 is SMNVEV (reference sequence). Participants were placed into cohorts based on the clinical history they reported. Two negative PCRs, clearance, or symptom resolution were required of recovered Cohort 3 donors. This entry comes from a study of blood T cell repertoires in COVID-19. Study-level background: Acute-phase and convalescent COVID-19 samples originated in the United States, Italy and Spain.

This TCR was recovered from a woman between 55 and 75 years old who had recovered from COVID-19. Material for sequencing was PBMCs or T cells enriched from blood (not recorded which). The rearrangement joins TRBV27 to TRBJ1-1; 10 bases line up with TRBD1. The CDR3 here is CASSSQRQGTGVKNTEAFF. The CDR3 bases are TGTGCCAGCAGTTCCCAGCGACAAGGGACAGGGGTCAAGAACACTGAAGCTTTCTTT.